The T cell receptor (beta chain) described here comes from a study of cytomegalovirus exposure and HLA in healthy donors. Looking at the study overall: Drawn from HLA-typed donors, 65 million to 100 million unique TCRs were held in an early data release.

13 Jbeta primers and 60 Vbeta primers were used for the PCR. Sequenced by immunoSEQ multiplex PCR; TCRdb stores in-frame clones only, minus some. The data contain over 150,000 clones, approximately 78% of them seen just once; the ten biggest clones take up less than 2%. Germline V gives CDR1 MNHNS, CDR2 SASEGT. V shed 5 bases and J shed 5 bases, with 15 bases lying between them. The CDR3 extends over 14 amino acids. Overall study findings and caveats: Sequencing likely generated an artifact that appeared as a cluster of highly shared sequence variants. In vitro experiments confirmed that a few CMV-associated chains were specific for CMV antigens. Across donors, sequencing depth was assumed by presence/absence analyses to be roughly uniform.

Comment on this clone: Its target is not known.

The sample consisted of PBMCs. The chain links TRBV6-1 to TRBJ1-2; D perhaps matches TRBD1 (6 bases). The TCR comes from a woman under 30 in good health and CMV-seronegative. CDR3 amino acids: CASSLQGNLYGYTF. DNA of the CDR3: TGTGCCAGCAGTCTGCAGGGGAATCTGTATGGCTACACCTTC.